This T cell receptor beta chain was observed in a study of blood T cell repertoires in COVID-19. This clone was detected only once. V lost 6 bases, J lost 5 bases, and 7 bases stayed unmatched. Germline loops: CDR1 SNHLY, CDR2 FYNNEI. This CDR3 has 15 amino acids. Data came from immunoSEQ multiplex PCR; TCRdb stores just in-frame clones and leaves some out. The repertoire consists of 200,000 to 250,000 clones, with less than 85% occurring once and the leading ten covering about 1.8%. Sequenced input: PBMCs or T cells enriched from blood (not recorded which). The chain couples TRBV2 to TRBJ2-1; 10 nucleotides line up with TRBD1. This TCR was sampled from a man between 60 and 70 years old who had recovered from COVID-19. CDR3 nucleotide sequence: TGTGCCAGCAGGGCAGACAGGGGGCTCCACAATGAGCAGTTCTTC. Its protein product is CASRADRGLHNEQFF.